This T cell receptor beta chain was sequenced in a study of OX40 agonist ivuxolimab in advanced cancers. Libraries were prepared by immunoSEQ multiplex PCR; TCRdb keeps only in-frame clonotypes and omits some of them. The data contain around 68,000 clones, about 88% of them singletons. Material: CD4+ or CD8+ T cells sorted from blood, obtained in a trial of the OX40 agonist ivuxolimab. The TCR originated in an adult with an advanced solid tumor such as melanoma, head and neck, liver or kidney cancer.

CDR3 sequence (DNA): TGTGCCAGCAGCCCTCCGGGACTAGCGGAATACAATGAGCAGTTCTTC. Protein product: CASSPPGLAEYNEQFF. The chain couples TRBV9 to TRBJ2-1; 11 nucleotides match TRBD2. The CDR3 has 16 amino acids. CDR1 and CDR2 (germline): SGDLS, YYNGEE. The J segment lost 4 bases and the V segment lost 4 bases, leaving 7 bases of the junction unmatched.